These T cell receptor beta chains were read from a single sample in a study of T-cell reconstitution after alpha-beta-depleted transplantation in children. TCRdb fed the PCR reads into MiXCR, producing one record per CDR3 protein. This sample has hundreds of thousands of distinct CDR3 sequences, with under 15% found just once. The specimen comprised PBMCs, sampled before TCRalphabeta/CD19-depleted stem cell transplant. The receptors shown here come from a girl aged 2-10 years with congenital amegakaryocytic thrombocytopenia, due to receive a stem cell transplant. CDR3s include the opening cysteine and the closing phenylalanine or tryptophan. A D gene is named only where the DNA matches it firmly. For some rows the clone size is stated as once, few or many, or as a class when expanded; others skip it.

CDR3 DNA	CDR3 protein	V gene	D gene	clone size	J gene
TGCGCCAGCAGCCTCAGGCGAGGAGTCGGGACAGATACGCAGTATTTT	CASSLRRGVGTDTQYF	TRBV5-1	-	many	TRBJ2-3
TGTGCCAGCAGCCAGAACGAGCGGGATACGCAGTATTTT	CASSQNERDTQYF	TRBV11-3	-	few	TRBJ2-3
TGCAGTGCTAGAGAAGGGCGGGAGGGCACAGATACGCAGTATTTT	CSAREGREGTDTQYF	TRBV20-1	TRBD2	-	TRBJ2-3
TGCGCCAGCAGCTTGGCCGACAGGGCGAACGACAATGAGCAGTTCTTC	CASSLADRANDNEQFF	TRBV5-1	TRBD1	many	TRBJ2-1
TGCAGTGCTAGAAAGGGTAGCGCCGAAAACATTCAGTACTTC	CSARKGSAENIQYF	TRBV20-1	-	many	TRBJ2-4
TGTGCCAGCAGCCAAGGCTGGGGGTCCTACGAGCAGTACTTC	CASSQGWGSYEQYF	TRBV3-1	-	many	TRBJ2-7
TGCGCCAGCAGCCAGGGGGCTCCGGCGGGTCAGCCCCAGCATTTT	CASSQGAPAGQPQHF	TRBV4-1	-	-	TRBJ1-5
TGTGCCAGCATCGGACTAGGGTACACCGGGGAGCTGTTTTTT	CASIGLGYTGELFF	TRBV6-1	TRBD2	-	TRBJ2-2
TGCAGTGCTGCCTCGGTAGGGATGGGGGAGACCCAGTACTTC	CSAASVGMGETQYF	TRBV20-1	-	many	TRBJ2-5
TGTGCCAGCAGCTTAGGATGGTCCCTAGCCAAAAACATTCAGTACTTC	CASSLGWSLAKNIQYF	TRBV7-9	-	few	TRBJ2-4
TGTGCCAGCATCCCTGATATAGCGGGAGGGGATACGCAGTATTTT	CASIPDIAGGDTQYF	TRBV11-2	TRBD2	-	TRBJ2-3
TGCGCCAGCAGCTTGCTCGGGTCCAATCCTGGGCAGTTCTTC	CASSLLGSNPGQFF	TRBV5-1	-	many	TRBJ2-1
TGTGCCAGCAGCCAAGATGACGGTACGAGGGATGAGCAGTTCTTC	CASSQDDGTRDEQFF	TRBV4-2	-	-	TRBJ2-1
TGTGCCAGTAAGGGGGTTAGTTCGATTCAAGAGACCCAGTACTTC	CASKGVSSIQETQYF	TRBV11-2	-	-	TRBJ2-5
TGTGCCAGCTCCACTAGAAACGCTCCCTACGAGCAGTACTTC	CASSTRNAPYEQYF	TRBV19	-	few	TRBJ2-7
TGTGCCAGTAGTATAGGACCCTGGGGAGACAGACGGAACACTGAAGCTTTCTTT	CASSIGPWGDRRNTEAFF	TRBV19	-	many	TRBJ1-1
TGTGCCACCTCAGGGAGCTCCTATAATTCACCCCTCCACTTT	CATSGSSYNSPLHF	TRBV6-1	-	many	TRBJ1-6
TGCAGTGCTAGGACCGGGGGCAATGAGCAGTTCTTC	CSARTGGNEQFF	TRBV20-1	-	many	TRBJ2-1
TGCAGTGCTAGGCCCGGTCAGATGGAGACCCAGTACTTC	CSARPGQMETQYF	TRBV20-1	-	few	TRBJ2-5
TGCGCCAGCAGCGGGCTTGGGGAGGCCGGGGAGCTGTTTTTT	CASSGLGEAGELFF	TRBV4-1	-	many	TRBJ2-2
TGCAGCGTGACGCCCCCAGGGGACACTGAAGCTTTCTTT	CSVTPPGDTEAFF	TRBV29-1	-	many	TRBJ1-1
TGCAGTGCTAGATCAAGTCCGAGTGCGGTAGAGACCCAGTACTTC	CSARSSPSAVETQYF	TRBV20-1	-	many	TRBJ2-5
TGTGCCAGCGGGTTTCACACTGGGGCCAACGTCCTGACTTTC	CASGFHTGANVLTF	TRBV7-3	-	few	TRBJ2-6
TGTGCCAGCAGCTCGATCGGGACTAGCGTTGAGACCCAGTACTTC	CASSSIGTSVETQYF	TRBV7-9	TRBD2	few	TRBJ2-5
TGTGCCAGCAGCCGCGCGGCTAACGGCTACGAGCAGTACTTC	CASSRAANGYEQYF	TRBV12-3/TRBV12-4	-	-	TRBJ2-7
TGTGCCAGCAGTTTAGGGCGGGGGCGGTACAATGAGCAGTTCTTC	CASSLGRGRYNEQFF	TRBV27	-	many	TRBJ2-1
TGTGCCAGCAGTTTATCTATGAGATCGCCGGGGGGGGGAGAGACCCAGTACTTC	CASSLSMRSPGGGETQYF	TRBV28	TRBD2	few	TRBJ2-5
TGTGCCAGCTCACCAATAACTGGGTCAATAGCGGGGAGCACAGATACGCAGTATTTT	CASSPITGSIAGSTDTQYF	TRBV18	TRBD2	-	TRBJ2-3
TGTGCCAGCAGCTCAAGCAGGGGTTTGGGGGTCACTGAAGCTTTCTTT	CASSSSRGLGVTEAFF	TRBV5-5	-	-	TRBJ1-1
TGTGCCAGCAGCTTAGTGACGGGAATCGACGAGCAGTACTTC	CASSLVTGIDEQYF	TRBV7-2	-	many	TRBJ2-7
TGTGCCAGCAGCCCAGCGGAGGGGAGCACAGATACGCAGTATTTT	CASSPAEGSTDTQYF	TRBV12-3/TRBV12-4	-	many	TRBJ2-3
TGCAGTGTTGGGACTCCAAGCACAGATACGCAGTATTTT	CSVGTPSTDTQYF	TRBV20-1	-	many	TRBJ2-3
TGCGCCAGCAGCGGGACCAGGCCCACCTACGAGCAGTACTTC	CASSGTRPTYEQYF	TRBV5-1	-	-	TRBJ2-7
TGTGCCACCAGCAGCGACGGACAGGGTCGGGCCAAAAACATTCAGTACTTC	CATSSDGQGRAKNIQYF	TRBV15	TRBD1	-	TRBJ2-4
TGCAGTGCTCACCGTTGGGGATCGAACACCGGGGAGCTGTTTTTT	CSAHRWGSNTGELFF	TRBV20-1	-	few	TRBJ2-2
TGTGCCAGCAGTTGGGACAGATACTATGGCTACACCTTC	CASSWDRYYGYTF	TRBV12-3/TRBV12-4	TRBD1	many	TRBJ1-2
TGCAGCGTTGTGGGACTAGCGGGAGTTGTGGGAATCTACGAGCAGTACTTC	CSVVGLAGVVGIYEQYF	TRBV29-1	TRBD2	many	TRBJ2-7
TGTGCCAGCACCCTGGGGCAGGGCCTGGAAGATACGCAGTATTTT	CASTLGQGLEDTQYF	TRBV12-3/TRBV12-4	-	few	TRBJ2-3
TGTGCCAGCAGTTTGGAGGCTCCCGATACGCAGTATTTT	CASSLEAPDTQYF	TRBV12-3/TRBV12-4	-	many	TRBJ2-3
TGCGCCAGCAGCTTGGGACTAGCGGGAGTTCCGGGGCACAATGAGCAGTTCTTC	CASSLGLAGVPGHNEQFF	TRBV5-1	TRBD2	few	TRBJ2-1
TGTGCCAGCAGCTTAGGGGGTAGCGGGTTTACAGATACGCAGTATTTT	CASSLGGSGFTDTQYF	TRBV7-6	TRBD2	many	TRBJ2-3
TGTGCCAGCAGGGGGCCGAATCGACAGGGTCGAGGCGGGGAGCTGTTTTTT	CASRGPNRQGRGGELFF	TRBV6-1	TRBD1	few	TRBJ2-2
TGTGCCAGCAGTCCCGGGGCCAGCTCCGGGGAGCTGTTTTTT	CASSPGASSGELFF	TRBV12-3/TRBV12-4	-	few	TRBJ2-2
TGTGCCAGCAGTTTATCTTCTACCAACACAGATACGCAGTATTTT	CASSLSSTNTDTQYF	TRBV27	-	few	TRBJ2-3
TGTGCCAGTAGTCCCTGGACAGGCGACGGGGGCTACACCTTC	CASSPWTGDGGYTF	TRBV19	TRBD1	-	TRBJ1-2
TGTGCCGCCTCCCGGGACAGCAAAGAGACCCAGTACTTC	CAASRDSKETQYF	TRBV10-3	TRBD1	many	TRBJ2-5
TGTGCCAGCAGTGAAGCGCCCCAAAGGTGGTACTTC	CASSEAPQRWYF	TRBV2	-	many	TRBJ2-7
TGCAGTGCTAGGGTGTTAGCGGGAGTTGACGAAGAGACCCAGTACTTC	CSARVLAGVDEETQYF	TRBV20-1	TRBD2	many	TRBJ2-5
TGTGCCAGCAGCTTTGGGGGGACTAGCGGGGGAGACAATGAGCAGTTCTTC	CASSFGGTSGGDNEQFF	TRBV7-7	TRBD2	-	TRBJ2-1
TGTGCCACCAGTGGTGTGGTAGGGGATACGCAGTATTTT	CATSGVVGDTQYF	TRBV24-1	-	many	TRBJ2-3
TGTGCCAGCAGCCCGGGCGGGAGAGATACTAATGAGCAGTTCTTC	CASSPGGRDTNEQFF	TRBV2	TRBD2	-	TRBJ2-1
TGTGCCAGCAGCGAAGGGACGGGGAGCTCCTACGAGCAGTACTTC	CASSEGTGSSYEQYF	TRBV2	-	-	TRBJ2-7
TGTGCCAGCAGTTTAGCCGGGGGGCAGGTACCGGCCAAAAACATTCAGTACTTC	CASSLAGGQVPAKNIQYF	TRBV12-3/TRBV12-4	-	-	TRBJ2-4
TGTGCCAGCAACAAAGACAACTCCTACGAGCAGTACTTC	CASNKDNSYEQYF	TRBV6-6	-	many	TRBJ2-7